This T cell receptor beta chain originates from a study of T cells in Graves' hyperthyroidism and ophthalmopathy. Ophthalmopathy cases met thresholds of Clinical Activity Score at least 3, NOSPECS grade at least 4 and duration under 3 months. General study findings and limits: In the analysis, a 13 V-J model separated ophthalmopathy from stable hyperthyroidism.

The TCR beta CDR3 regions underwent amplification using RNA transcripts as the source. Carried out on the TCR CDR3, a first-round RT-PCR used the HTBI primer set. TCRdb reprocessed the multiplex PCR reads with MiXCR, giving one entry per CDR3 protein. The profile shows approximately 690,000 distinct CDR3 sequences, approximately 15% of them singletons. This clonotype has only a few counts. No antigen is known for it. The CDR3 spans 18 residues. Trimming took 0 bases from V and 3 from J; bases not matched to a gene: 10. Germline CDR1 is SGHRS and CDR2 is YFSETQ. Sequences were obtained from blood. The source of this sequence is a woman between 50 and 59 years old with Graves' ophthalmopathy. V and J are TRBV5-1 and TRBJ2-1, with 9 positions matching TRBD2. For the CDR3, the DNA is TGCGCCAGCAGCTTGGCTCGGACTAGCGTCATTCTCTACAATGAGCAGTTCTTC. Residues: CASSLARTSVILYNEQFF.